This T cell receptor beta chain was observed in a study of shared clonotypes between healthy human individuals. Study-wide background: Two women and a few men aged 18 to 49 served as donors.

The CDR3 contains 16 residues. V was clipped by 4 bases and J by 2 bases; unmatched bases: 3. Germline CDR1 reads SGDLS; CDR2 reads YYNGEE. The method was immunoSEQ multiplex PCR; TCRdb's version includes in-frame clones alone and lacks a portion of them. The sample has hundreds of thousands of clones, approximately 96% seen once. The study's findings and limits: With a handful of donors compared, approximately 5% of naive CD4 clonotypes were shared. Non-shared clonotypes had lower generation probabilities than clonotypes shared by all four sorted-subset donors.

It was CD45RO-negative cells, positively selected for CCR7, that made up naive CD8 cells, with terminally differentiated effector memory CD45RA+ cells excluded. Comment on this clone: The antigen is undetermined.

Sample: naive CD8+ T cells sorted from blood. The receptor's source is a woman in her 30s in good health. The chain couples TRBV9 to TRBJ2-3, with TRBD2 identical over 14 bases. The CDR3: CASSRGLAGATDTQYF. In DNA form, the CDR3 reads TGTGCCAGCAGCCGGGGACTAGCGGGAGCCACAGATACGCAGTATTTT.